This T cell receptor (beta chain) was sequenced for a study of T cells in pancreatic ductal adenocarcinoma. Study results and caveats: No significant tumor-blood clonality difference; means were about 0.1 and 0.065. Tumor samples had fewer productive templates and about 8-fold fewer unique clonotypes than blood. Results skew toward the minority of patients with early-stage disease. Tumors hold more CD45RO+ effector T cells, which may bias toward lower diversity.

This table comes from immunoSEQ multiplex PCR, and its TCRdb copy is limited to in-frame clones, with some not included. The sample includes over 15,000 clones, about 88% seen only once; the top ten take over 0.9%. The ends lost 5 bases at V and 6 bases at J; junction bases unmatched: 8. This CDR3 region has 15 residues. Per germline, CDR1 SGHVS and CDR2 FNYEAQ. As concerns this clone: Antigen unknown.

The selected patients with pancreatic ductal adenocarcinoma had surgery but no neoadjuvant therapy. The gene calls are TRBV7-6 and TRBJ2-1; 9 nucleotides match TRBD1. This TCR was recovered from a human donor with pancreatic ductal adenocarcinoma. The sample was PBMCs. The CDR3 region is CASSATGTGLNEQFF. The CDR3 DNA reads TGTGCCAGCAGCGCGACCGGGACAGGGCTCAATGAGCAGTTCTTC.